Listed below are T cell receptor beta chains from one sample, sequenced in a study of blood T cell repertoires in COVID-19. Sequenced by immunoSEQ multiplex PCR; TCRdb stores in-frame clones only, minus some. The sample includes around 310,000 clones, 85% to 90% of them seen just once. Input material: PBMCs or T cells enriched from blood (not recorded which). The source is a young woman who had recovered from COVID-19. CDR3s include the opening cysteine and the closing phenylalanine or tryptophan. D genes are given only for firm matches. For some rows the clone size is stated as once, few or many, or as a class when expanded; others skip it.

abundance	v_gene	j_gene	d_gene	CDR3nt	CDR3aa
-	TRBV5-1	TRBJ2-7	-	TGCGCCAGCAGCTTGGCACAGGGTCTCTTGTACGAGCAGTACTTC	CASSLAQGLLYEQYF
once	TRBV25-1	TRBJ2-7	-	TGTGCCAGCACGGTGGCTGCGCGGGAGCAGTACTTC	CASTVAAREQYF
-	TRBV7-9	TRBJ1-2	-	TGTGCCAGCAGCCGGATTGCTACAGCACAAGCTTATGGCTACACCTTC	CASSRIATAQAYGYTF
-	TRBV21-1	TRBJ2-7	-	TGTGCCAGCAGCAAACTGGCCTGGGACAGGACCTACGAGCAGTACTTC	CASSKLAWDRTYEQYF
-	TRBV7-2	TRBJ1-4	-	TGTGCCAGCAGCCCGGAGCCGAGGGAAAAACTGTTTTTT	CASSPEPREKLFF
-	TRBV3-1/TRBV3-2	TRBJ2-4	TRBD2	TGTGCCAGCAGTCCACCGGGACTAGCGGGAGGGGTAGCCAAAAACATTCAGTACTTC	CASSPPGLAGGVAKNIQYF
-	TRBV19	TRBJ2-2	-	TGTGCCAGTAGTATAATTCGGGGCACCGGGGAGCTGTTTTTT	CASSIIRGTGELFF
-	TRBV5-8	TRBJ1-6	-	TGTGCCAGCAGCTTGGAGCTTCCACCCAGGAATTCACCCCTCCACTTT	CASSLELPPRNSPLHF
-	TRBV11-2	TRBJ1-2	-	TGTGCCAGCGCTGAGGCGGGCCATGGCTACACCTTC	CASAEAGHGYTF
-	TRBV20-1	TRBJ2-7	TRBD2	TGCAGTGCTAGTAACCGCCAGGGACTATCCTACGAGCAGTACTTC	CSASNRQGLSYEQYF
few	TRBV2	TRBJ2-7	-	TGTGCCAGCAGCGGAGAATACGAGCAGTACTTC	CASSGEYEQYF